A few counts support the clone carrying this T cell receptor (beta chain). No antigen is known for it. Through a sample-barcoded 5' primer and a J-beta primer mix, a second PCR was run for roughly 6 to 12 cycles. Each cDNA molecule, via a template-switch adaptor with 12 random nucleotides, was tagged. TCRdb re-analysed the 5' RACE reads in MiXCR, keeping a single row per CDR3 protein. The table has some 1 million distinct CDR3 sequences, roughly 45% seen once. Trimming removed 1 base from V and 1 base from J; junction bases left unmatched: 7. There are 16 residues in the CDR3. CDR1 and CDR2 (germline): DFQATT, SNEGSKA (reference sequence). The data derive from a study of blood T cells in healthy people across ages. Study-wide results and caveats: The fall in TCR beta diversity per million T cells was roughly linear with age. Long-lived donors exceeded aged donors in naive CD4+ cells and diversity.

A minimum of 5 micrograms of total RNA was extracted per sample. This sequence joins TRBV20-1 and TRBJ1-1; 9 nucleotides agree with TRBD1. This receptor was obtained from a woman aged 60-75 years in good health. The sample was blood. This CDR3 is CSARGDREGANTEAFF. The CDR3, as DNA: TGCAGTGCTAGAGGGGACAGGGAGGGGGCGAACACTGAAGCTTTCTTT.